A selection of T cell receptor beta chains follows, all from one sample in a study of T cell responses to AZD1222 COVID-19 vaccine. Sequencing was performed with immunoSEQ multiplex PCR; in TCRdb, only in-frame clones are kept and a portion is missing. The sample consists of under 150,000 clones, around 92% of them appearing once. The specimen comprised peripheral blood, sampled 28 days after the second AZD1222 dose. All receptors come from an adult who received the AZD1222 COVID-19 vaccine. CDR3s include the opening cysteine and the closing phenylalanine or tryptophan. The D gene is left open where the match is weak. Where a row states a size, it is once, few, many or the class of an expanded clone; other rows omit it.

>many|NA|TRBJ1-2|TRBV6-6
TGTGCCAGCACCCTAGCCCCGGCGACTAACTATGGCTACACCTTC
CASTLAPATNYGYTF
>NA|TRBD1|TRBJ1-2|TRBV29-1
TGCAGCGCTCTGCCGGACAGGAGTAACTATGGCTACACCTTC
CSALPDRSNYGYTF
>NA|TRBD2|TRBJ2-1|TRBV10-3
TGTGCCATCAGGAGTGGGACTAGCGGGGGACCGATAAATGAGCAGTTCTTC
CAIRSGTSGGPINEQFF
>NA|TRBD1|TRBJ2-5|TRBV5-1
TGCGCCAGCAGTACCCGGGACAGGGGGTACCAAGAGACCCAGTACTTC
CASSTRDRGYQETQYF
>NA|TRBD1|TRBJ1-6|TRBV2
TGTGCCAGCAGGTGGGACAGGGGAGGAGGCTCCTATAATTCACCCCTCCACTTT
CASRWDRGGGSYNSPLHF
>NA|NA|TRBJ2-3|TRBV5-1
TGCGCCAGGGGGGACCGCCGTGATACGCAGTATTTT
CARGDRRDTQYF
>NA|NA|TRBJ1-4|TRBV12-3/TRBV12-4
TGTGCCAGCAGTTCGAGTCGGAAGGAAAAACTGTTTTTT
CASSSSRKEKLFF
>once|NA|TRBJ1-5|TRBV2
TGTGCCAGCAGTGAAGAGGGGCCGGGAAGACAGCCCCAGCATTTT
CASSEEGPGRQPQHF
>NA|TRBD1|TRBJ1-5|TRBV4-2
TGTGCCAGCAGCCCTGGGGGGACAGGGGGCCGGCCCCAGCATTTT
CASSPGGTGGRPQHF
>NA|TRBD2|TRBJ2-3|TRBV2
TGTGCCAGCAGTGGGACTAGCGGGAGCACAGATACGCAGTATTTT
CASSGTSGSTDTQYF
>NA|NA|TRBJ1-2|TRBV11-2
TGTGCCAGCAGCTTAGTTGGGGGTAGGGATGGCTACACCTTC
CASSLVGGRDGYTF
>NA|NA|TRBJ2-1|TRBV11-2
TGTGCCAGCAGCCCATACAATGAGCAGTTCTTC
CASSPYNEQFF
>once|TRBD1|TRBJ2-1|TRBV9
TGTGCCAGCAGCTCAGGGACAGCAGTCCGGAATGAGCAGTTCTTC
CASSSGTAVRNEQFF
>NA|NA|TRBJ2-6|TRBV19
TGTGCCAGTAGTGTCTTTCCGGGACGAGTCTCCTCTGGGGCCAACGTCCTGACTTTC
CASSVFPGRVSSGANVLTF
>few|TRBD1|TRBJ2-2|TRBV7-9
TGTGCCAGCAGCTTAACCGGACAGGCCCGCCGCTTCGCCGGGGAGCTGTTTTTT
CASSLTGQARRFAGELFF
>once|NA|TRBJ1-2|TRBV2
TGTGCCAGCAGTCACCGGGACCCAACTGGCGGCTACACCTTC
CASSHRDPTGGYTF
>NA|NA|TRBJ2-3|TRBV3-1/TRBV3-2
TGTGCCAGCAGCCTCACAGATACGCAGTATTTT
CASSLTDTQYF
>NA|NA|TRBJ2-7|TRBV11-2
TGTGCCAGCAGCCCCCTACAGGGTACTAGGTACGAGCAGTACTTC
CASSPLQGTRYEQYF
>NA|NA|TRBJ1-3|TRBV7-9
TGTGCCAGCAGCTTTCTCGGGCAGAGCTCTGGAAACACCATATATTTT
CASSFLGQSSGNTIYF
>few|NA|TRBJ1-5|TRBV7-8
TGTGCCAGCAGCTTAAGCCCTAATCAGCCCCAGCATTTT
CASSLSPNQPQHF
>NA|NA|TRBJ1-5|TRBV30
TGTGCCTGGAGTGTAACAGGGACTCATCAGCCCCAGCATTTT
CAWSVTGTHQPQHF
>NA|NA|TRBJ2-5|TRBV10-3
TGTGCCATCAGGGCGGGGAGTACCCAAGAGACCCAGTACTTC
CAIRAGSTQETQYF
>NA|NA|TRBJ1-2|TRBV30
TGTGCCTGGACCGGTCGGGCAGCGAGGTTACTTGGCGGCTACACCTTC
CAWTGRAARLLGGYTF
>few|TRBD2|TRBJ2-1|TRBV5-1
TGCGCCAGCAGTCCGACTAGCGGGAGTTTAGTTGAGCAGTTCTTC
CASSPTSGSLVEQFF
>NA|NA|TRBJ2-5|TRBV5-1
TGCGCCAGCAGCGCCCAGGGTCAAGAGACCCAGTACTTC
CASSAQGQETQYF
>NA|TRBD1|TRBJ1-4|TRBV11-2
TGTGCCAGCAGCTTAGATTGGAGGGGGCAAGAAAAACTGTTTTTT
CASSLDWRGQEKLFF
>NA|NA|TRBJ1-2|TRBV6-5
TGTGCCAGCGGAATCAACCGGGGCCTCTATGGCTACACCTTC
CASGINRGLYGYTF